The present T cell receptor (beta chain) was sequenced within a study of T cell repertoires in cytomegalovirus infection. Across the whole study: Public TCR beta signatures were indicative of both CMV infection and a matching HLA type. Study results and limitations: People with CMV and the relevant HLA were identified by cumulative public TCR beta family frequency. HLA-C-restricted TCR beta clonotypes specific for CMV led the ex vivo response.

MiXCR, applied by TCRdb to the reads, yields one record per CDR3 protein. The data show 250,000 to 300,000 distinct CDR3 sequences, around 25% seen once. This clonotype was seen ten or more times. Its antigen is unknown. V lost 1 base and J lost 3, with 13 bases in between. This CDR3 is 17 amino acids long. The germline V gene encodes CDR1 SGHTA and CDR2 FQGNSA. This chain connects TRBV7-2 to TRBJ2-6, with TRBD1 as a possible D gene (6 bases). Sequenced sample: PBMCs. This sequence originates from a human donor in good health (CMV status not recorded). Some clones in this sample may be carry-over from other donors' samples. Written as DNA, the CDR3 is TGTGCCAGCAGCTTAGTGGTGACAGGTCTTGGGGCCAACGTCCTGACTTTC. It is translated as CASSLVVTGLGANVLTF.